The clone carrying this T cell receptor (beta chain) was seen only once. Its matching antigen is unknown. Sequencing used immunoSEQ multiplex PCR; TCRdb keeps in-frame clones, though not all of them. The sample consists of about 80,000 clones, about 93% of them appearing once. The source of the sample is a study of OX40 agonist ivuxolimab in advanced cancers. Study context: As their treatment, patients were administered ivuxolimab, an agonistic anti-OX40 (CD134) antibody. Study-wide results and limits: At doses 0.1 to 3.0 mg/kg, CD4+ and CD8+ clones expanded. Among some nonresponders, normalized T-cell clonal expansion was also low.

Germline values: CDR1 SGHDT, CDR2 YYEEEE. This CDR3 contains 16 residues. Trimming took off 4 bases at V and 0 bases at J, with 16 bases between the two ends. This receptor was taken from an adult with an advanced solid tumor such as melanoma, head and neck, liver or kidney cancer. The material sequenced was CD4+ or CD8+ T cells sorted from blood, taken in a trial of the OX40 agonist ivuxolimab. The chain joins TRBV5-6 to TRBJ2-5; tentatively, D is TRBD2 (7 bases). The CDR3 spells CASSGRDTPYQETQYF. CDR3 nucleotides: TGTGCCAGCAGCGGGAGGGACACCCCATACCAAGAGACCCAGTACTTC.